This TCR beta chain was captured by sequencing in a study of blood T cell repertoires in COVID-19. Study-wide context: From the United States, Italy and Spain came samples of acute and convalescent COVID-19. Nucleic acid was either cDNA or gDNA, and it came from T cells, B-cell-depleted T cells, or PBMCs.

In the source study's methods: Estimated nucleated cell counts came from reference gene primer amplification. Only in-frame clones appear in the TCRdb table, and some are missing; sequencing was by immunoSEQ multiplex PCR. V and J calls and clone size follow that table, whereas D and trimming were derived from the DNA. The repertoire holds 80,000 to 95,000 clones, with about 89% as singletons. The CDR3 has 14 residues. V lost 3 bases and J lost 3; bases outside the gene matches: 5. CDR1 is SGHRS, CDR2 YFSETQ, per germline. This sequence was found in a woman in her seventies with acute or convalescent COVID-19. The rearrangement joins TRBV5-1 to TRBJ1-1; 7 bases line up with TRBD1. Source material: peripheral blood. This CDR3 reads CASSSNTGDTEAFF. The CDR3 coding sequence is TGCGCCAGCAGCTCAAATACAGGGGACACTGAAGCTTTCTTT.